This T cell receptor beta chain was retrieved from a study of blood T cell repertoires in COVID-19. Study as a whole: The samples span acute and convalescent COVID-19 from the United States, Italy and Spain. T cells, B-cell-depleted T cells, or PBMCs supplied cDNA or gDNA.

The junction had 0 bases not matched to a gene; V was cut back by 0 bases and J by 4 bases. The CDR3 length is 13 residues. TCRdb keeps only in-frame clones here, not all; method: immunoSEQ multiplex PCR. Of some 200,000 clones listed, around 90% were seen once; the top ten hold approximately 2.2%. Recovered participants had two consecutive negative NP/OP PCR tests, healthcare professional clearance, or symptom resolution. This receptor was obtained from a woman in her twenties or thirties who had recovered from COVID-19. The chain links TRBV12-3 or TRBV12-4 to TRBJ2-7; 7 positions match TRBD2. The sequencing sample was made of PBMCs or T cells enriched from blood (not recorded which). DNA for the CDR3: TGTGCCAGCAGTTTAGCGGGAGGGTACGAGCAGTACTTC. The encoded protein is CASSLAGGYEQYF.